This T cell receptor (beta chain) was captured in a study of cytomegalovirus exposure and HLA in healthy donors. Study information: Early release data held approximately 81 million unique TCRs from HLA-typed donors. Regarding the study as a whole: It was 150 to 200 TCR beta chains that were listed as cytomegalovirus-associated.

With respect to this clone: Its specificity is unknown.

This PCR relied on a set of 60 Vbeta primers and 13 Jbeta primers. This table comes from immunoSEQ multiplex PCR, and its TCRdb copy is limited to in-frame clones, with some not included. The table records about 160,000 clones, approximately 83% of them present only once. Germline V gives CDR1 SGHNT, CDR2 YYREEE (reference sequence). V lost 0 bases to trimming and J lost 0 bases, with 12 bases between them. This CDR3 comprises 16 residues. The chain joins TRBV5-4 to TRBJ1-2; D not certain. Material for sequencing was PBMCs. The sequence was obtained from a woman between 18 and 30 years old in good health and CMV-seronegative. CDR3 protein: CASSLVGGVANYGYTF. The CDR3, as DNA: TGTGCCAGCAGCTTGGTGGGCGGGGTTGCTAACTATGGCTACACCTTC.